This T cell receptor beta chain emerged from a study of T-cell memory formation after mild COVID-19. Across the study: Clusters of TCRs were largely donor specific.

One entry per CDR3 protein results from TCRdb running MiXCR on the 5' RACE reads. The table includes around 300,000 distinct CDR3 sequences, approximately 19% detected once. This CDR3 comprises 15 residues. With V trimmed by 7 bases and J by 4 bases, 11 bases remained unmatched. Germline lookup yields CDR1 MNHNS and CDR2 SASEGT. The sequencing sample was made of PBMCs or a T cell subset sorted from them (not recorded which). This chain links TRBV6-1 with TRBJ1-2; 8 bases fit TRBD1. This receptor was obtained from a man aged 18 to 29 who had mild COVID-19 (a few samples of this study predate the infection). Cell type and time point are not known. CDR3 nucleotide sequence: TGTGCCAGCATCCCTGGACAGGGACCCCCCTATGGCTACACCTTC. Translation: CASIPGQGPPYGYTF.